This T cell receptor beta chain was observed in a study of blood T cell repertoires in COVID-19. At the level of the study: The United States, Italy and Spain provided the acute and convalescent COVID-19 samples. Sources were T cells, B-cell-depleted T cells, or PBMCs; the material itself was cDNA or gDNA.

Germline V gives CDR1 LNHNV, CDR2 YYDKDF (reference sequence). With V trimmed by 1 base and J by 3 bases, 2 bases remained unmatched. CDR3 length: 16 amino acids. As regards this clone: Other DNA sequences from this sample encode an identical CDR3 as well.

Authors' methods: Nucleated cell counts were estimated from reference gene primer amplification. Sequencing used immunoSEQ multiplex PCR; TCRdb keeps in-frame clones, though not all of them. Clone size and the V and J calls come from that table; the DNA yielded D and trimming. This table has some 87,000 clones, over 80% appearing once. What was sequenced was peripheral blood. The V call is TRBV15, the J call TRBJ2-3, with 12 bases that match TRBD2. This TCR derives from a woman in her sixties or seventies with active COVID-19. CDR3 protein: CATSRGLAGATDTQYF. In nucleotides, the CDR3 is TGTGCCACCAGCAGAGGACTAGCGGGGGCAACAGATACGCAGTATTTT.